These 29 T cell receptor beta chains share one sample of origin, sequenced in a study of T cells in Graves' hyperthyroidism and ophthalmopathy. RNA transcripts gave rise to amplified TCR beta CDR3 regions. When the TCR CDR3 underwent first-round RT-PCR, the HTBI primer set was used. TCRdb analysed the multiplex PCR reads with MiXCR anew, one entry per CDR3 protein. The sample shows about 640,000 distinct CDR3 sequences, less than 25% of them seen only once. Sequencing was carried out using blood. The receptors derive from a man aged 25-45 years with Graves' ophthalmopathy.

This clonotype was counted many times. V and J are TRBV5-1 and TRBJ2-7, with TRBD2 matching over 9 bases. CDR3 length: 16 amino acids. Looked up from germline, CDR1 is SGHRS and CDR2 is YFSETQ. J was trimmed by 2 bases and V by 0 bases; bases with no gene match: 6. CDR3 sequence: CASSLEVTSGPYEQYF. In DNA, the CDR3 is TGCGCCAGCAGCTTGGAGGTGACTAGCGGACCCTACGAGCAGTACTTC.

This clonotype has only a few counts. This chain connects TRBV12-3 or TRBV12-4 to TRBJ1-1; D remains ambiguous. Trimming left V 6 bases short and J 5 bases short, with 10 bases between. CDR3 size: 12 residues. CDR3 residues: CASSSHRTEAFF. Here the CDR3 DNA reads TGTGCCAGCAGCTCACATAGGACTGAAGCTTTCTTT.

This CDR3 is CASSRAVPQETQYF. DNA for the CDR3: TGTGCCAGCAGTCGAGCGGTACCACAAGAGACCCAGTACTTC. The V call is TRBV6-2 or TRBV6-3, the J call TRBJ2-5; a possible D gene is TRBD2 (5 bases). The germline V and J ends were trimmed by 5 bases and 2 bases, with 12 bases remaining between them. Germline lookup yields CDR1 MNHEY and CDR2 SVGEGT. The CDR3 is 14 residues long.

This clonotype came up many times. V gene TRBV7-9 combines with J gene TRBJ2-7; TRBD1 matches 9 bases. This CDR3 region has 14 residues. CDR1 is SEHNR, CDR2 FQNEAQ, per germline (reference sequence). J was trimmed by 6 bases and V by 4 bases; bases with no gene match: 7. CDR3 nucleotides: TGTGCCAGCAGCTCCAGGACAGGGGCCAGCGAGCAGTACTTC. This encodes CASSSRTGASEQYF.

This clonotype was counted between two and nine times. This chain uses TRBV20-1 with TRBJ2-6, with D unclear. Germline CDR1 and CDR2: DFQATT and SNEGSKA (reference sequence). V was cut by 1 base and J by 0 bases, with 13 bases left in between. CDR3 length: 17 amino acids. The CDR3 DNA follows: TGCAGTGCTAGAGCCCCGGGCCCAAGCTCTGGGGCCAACGTCCTGACTTTC. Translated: CSARAPGPSSGANVLTF.

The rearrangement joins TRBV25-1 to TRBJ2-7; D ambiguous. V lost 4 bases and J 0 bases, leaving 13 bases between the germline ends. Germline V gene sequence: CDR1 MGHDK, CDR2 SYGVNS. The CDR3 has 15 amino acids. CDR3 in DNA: TGTGCCAGCAGTGTAAGCCAGCCGAGCTCCTACGAGCAGTACTTC. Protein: CASSVSQPSSYEQYF.

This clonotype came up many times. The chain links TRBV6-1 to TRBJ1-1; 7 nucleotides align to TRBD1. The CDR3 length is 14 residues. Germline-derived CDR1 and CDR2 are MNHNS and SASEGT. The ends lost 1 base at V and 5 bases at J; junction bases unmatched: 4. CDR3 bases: TGTGCCAGCAGTGAAGGACAGGGAGGAACTGAAGCTTTCTTT. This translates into CASSEGQGGTEAFF.

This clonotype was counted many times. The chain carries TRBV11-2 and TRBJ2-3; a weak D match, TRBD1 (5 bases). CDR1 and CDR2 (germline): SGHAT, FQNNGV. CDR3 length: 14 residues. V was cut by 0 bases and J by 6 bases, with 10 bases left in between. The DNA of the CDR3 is TGTGCCAGCAGCTTAGATACAGGTCCGGATACGCAGTATTTT. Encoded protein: CASSLDTGPDTQYF.

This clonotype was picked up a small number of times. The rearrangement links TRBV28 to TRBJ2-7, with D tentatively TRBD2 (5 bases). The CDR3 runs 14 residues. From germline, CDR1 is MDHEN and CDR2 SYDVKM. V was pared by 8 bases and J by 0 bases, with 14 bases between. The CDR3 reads CASEGGGDSYEQYF. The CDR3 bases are TGTGCCAGCGAGGGCGGCGGAGACTCCTACGAGCAGTACTTC.

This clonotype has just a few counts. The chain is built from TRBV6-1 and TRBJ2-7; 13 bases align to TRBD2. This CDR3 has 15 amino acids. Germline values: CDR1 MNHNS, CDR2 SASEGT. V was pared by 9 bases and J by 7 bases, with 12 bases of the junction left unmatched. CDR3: CASRRTSGRIGEQYF. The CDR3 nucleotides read TGTGCCAGTCGCCGGACTAGCGGGAGAATTGGGGAGCAGTACTTC.

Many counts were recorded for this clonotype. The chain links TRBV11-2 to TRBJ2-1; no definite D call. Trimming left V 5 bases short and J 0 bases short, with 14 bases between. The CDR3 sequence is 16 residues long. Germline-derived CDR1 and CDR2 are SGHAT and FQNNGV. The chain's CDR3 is CASSPPRTSSYNEQFF. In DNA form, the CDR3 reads TGTGCCAGCAGCCCCCCTAGGACCAGCTCCTACAATGAGCAGTTCTTC.

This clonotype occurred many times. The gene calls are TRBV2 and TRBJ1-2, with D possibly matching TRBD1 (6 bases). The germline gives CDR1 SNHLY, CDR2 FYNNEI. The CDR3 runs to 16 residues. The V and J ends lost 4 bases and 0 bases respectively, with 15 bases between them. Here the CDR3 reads CASSVQGLSANYGYTF. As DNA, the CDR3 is TGTGCCAGCAGTGTTCAGGGGCTCTCAGCTAACTATGGCTACACCTTC.

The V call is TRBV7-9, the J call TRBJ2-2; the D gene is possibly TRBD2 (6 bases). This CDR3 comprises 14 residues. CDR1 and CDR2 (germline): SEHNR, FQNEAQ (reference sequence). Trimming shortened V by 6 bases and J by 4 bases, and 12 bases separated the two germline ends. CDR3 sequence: CASRTREGTGELFF. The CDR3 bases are TGTGCCAGCAGGACTAGAGAGGGCACCGGGGAGCTGTTTTTT.

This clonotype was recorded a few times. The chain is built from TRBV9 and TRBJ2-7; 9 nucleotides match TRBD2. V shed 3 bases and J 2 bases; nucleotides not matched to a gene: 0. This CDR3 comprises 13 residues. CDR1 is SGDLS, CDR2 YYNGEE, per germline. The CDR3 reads CASSASGAYEQYF. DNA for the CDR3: TGTGCCAGCAGCGCTAGCGGGGCCTACGAGCAGTACTTC.

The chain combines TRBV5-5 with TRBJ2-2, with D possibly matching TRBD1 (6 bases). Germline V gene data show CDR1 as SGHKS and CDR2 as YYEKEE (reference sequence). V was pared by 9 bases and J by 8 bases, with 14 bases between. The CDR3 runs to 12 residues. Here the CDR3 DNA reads TGTGCCACTTCCAGGGGATCGGGGGAGCTGTTTTTT. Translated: CATSRGSGELFF.

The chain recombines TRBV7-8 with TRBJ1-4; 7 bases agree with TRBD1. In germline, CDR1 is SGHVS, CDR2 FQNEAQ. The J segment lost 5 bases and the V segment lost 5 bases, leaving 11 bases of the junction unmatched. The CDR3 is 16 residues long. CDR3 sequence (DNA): TGTGCCAGCAGCGCACGAACAGGGGCGCCCAATGAAAAACTGTTTTTT. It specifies CASSARTGAPNEKLFF.

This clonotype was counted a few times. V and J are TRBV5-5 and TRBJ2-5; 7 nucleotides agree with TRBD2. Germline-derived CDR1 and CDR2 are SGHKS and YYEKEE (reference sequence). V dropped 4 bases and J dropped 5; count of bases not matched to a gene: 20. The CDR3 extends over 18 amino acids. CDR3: CASSLPAGEGTDGETQYF. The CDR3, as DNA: TGTGCCAGCAGCCTACCGGCCGGGGAGGGGACTGACGGTGAGACCCAGTACTTC.

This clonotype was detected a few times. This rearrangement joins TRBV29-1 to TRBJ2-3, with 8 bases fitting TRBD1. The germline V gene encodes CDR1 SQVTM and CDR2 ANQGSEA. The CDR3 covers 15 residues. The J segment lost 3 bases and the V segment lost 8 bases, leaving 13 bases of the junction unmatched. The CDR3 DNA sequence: TGCAGCACCCGAGGGGCAGGGGGCTGGACAGATACGCAGTATTTT. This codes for CSTRGAGGWTDTQYF.

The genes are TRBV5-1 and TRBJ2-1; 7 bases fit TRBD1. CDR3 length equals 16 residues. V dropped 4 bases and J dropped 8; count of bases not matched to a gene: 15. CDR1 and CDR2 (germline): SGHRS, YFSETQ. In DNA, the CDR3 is TGCGCCAGCAGCACGGGGACAGCCGTTTCCCCCCATGAGCAGTTCTTC. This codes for CASSTGTAVSPHEQFF.

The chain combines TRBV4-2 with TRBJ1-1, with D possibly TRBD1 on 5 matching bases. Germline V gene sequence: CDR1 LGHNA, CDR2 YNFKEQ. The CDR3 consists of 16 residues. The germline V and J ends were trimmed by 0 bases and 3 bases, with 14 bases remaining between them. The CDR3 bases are TGTGCCAGCAGCCAAGATTTGGGGGGAGGGTACACTGAAGCTTTCTTT. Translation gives CASSQDLGGGYTEAFF.

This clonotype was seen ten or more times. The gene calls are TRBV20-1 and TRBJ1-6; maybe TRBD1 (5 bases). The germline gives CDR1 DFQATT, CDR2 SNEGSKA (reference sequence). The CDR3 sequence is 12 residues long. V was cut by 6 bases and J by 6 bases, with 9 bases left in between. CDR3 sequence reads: CSAGTGNSPLHF. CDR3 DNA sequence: TGCAGTGCCGGGACTGGTAATTCACCCCTCCACTTT.

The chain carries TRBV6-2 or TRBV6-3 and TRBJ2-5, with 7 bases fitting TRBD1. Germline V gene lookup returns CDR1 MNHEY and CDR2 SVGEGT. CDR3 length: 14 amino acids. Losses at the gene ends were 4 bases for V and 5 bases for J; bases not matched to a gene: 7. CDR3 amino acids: CASSSAQGRETQYF. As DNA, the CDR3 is TGTGCCAGCAGTTCCGCACAGGGGCGGGAGACCCAGTACTTC.

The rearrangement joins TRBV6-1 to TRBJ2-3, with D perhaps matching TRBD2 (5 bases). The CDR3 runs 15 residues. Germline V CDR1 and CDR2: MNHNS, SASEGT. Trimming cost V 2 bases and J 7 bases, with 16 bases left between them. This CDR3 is CASSEFAGASNTQYF. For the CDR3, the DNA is TGTGCCAGCAGTGAATTCGCGGGTGCCTCTAATACGCAGTATTTT.

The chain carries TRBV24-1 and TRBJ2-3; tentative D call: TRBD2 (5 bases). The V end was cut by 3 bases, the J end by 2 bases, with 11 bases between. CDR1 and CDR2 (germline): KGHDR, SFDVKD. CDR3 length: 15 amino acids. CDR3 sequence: CATSDERANTDTQYF. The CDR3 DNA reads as TGTGCCACCAGTGATGAGAGGGCGAACACAGATACGCAGTATTTT.

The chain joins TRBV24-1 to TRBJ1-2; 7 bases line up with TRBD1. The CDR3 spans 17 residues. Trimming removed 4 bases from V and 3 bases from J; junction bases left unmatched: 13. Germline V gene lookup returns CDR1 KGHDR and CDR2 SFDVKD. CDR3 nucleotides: TGTGCCACCAGTGAAAGGACAGGTTCCGACAAATACTATGGCTACACCTTC. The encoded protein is CATSERTGSDKYYGYTF.

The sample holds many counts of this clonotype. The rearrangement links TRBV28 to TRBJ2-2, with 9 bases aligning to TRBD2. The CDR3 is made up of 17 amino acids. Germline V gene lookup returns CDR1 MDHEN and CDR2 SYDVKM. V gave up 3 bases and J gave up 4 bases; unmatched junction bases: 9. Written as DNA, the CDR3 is TGTGCCAGCAGTTTGTGGGGACTAGCAACATTCACCGGGGAGCTGTTTTTT. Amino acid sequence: CASSLWGLATFTGELFF.

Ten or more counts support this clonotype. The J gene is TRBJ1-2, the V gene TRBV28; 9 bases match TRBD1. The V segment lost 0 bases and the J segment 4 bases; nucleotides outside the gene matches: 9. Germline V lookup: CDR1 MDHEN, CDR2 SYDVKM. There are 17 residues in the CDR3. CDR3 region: CASSLWDAGTGLYGYTF. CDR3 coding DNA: TGTGCCAGCAGTTTATGGGACGCCGGGACAGGGCTCTATGGCTACACCTTC.

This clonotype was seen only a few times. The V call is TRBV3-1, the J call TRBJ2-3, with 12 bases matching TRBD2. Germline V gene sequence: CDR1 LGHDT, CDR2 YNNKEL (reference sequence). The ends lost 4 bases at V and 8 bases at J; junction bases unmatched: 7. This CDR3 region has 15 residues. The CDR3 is CASSRLAGETGTQYF. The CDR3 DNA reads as TGTGCCAGCAGCCGACTAGCGGGGGAGACTGGTACGCAGTATTTT.

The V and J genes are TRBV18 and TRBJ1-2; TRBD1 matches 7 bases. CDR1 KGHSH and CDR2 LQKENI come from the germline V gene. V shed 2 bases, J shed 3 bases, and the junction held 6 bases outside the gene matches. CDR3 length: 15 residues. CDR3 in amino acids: CASSPGYRGDYGYTF. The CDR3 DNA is TGTGCCAGCTCACCAGGGTACAGGGGAGACTATGGCTACACCTTC. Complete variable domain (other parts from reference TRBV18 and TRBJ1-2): NAGVMQNPRHLVRRRGQEARLRCSPMKGHSHVYWYRQLPEEGLKFMVYLQKENIIDESGMPKERFSAEFPKEGPSILRIQQVVRGDSAAYFCASSPGYRGDYGYTFGSGTRLTVV.